This TCR beta chain was observed in a study of CD8+CD57+ T cells in acquired aplastic anemia. About the research overall: Sorted CD4+ plus CD8+ cells gave DNA averaging around 3 ug. General study results and limits: Common to patients and controls were about 31 CD8+ CDR3 sequences. For CD8+ Simpson's diversity, patients and controls showed no significant difference.

Sequencing involved patients with CD8+CD57+ cell expansion previously shown by flow cytometry. Patients uniformly had severe acquired aplastic anemia. For CDR3 and TCR beta VDJ profiling, genomic DNA was the template used. TCRdb called the reads again in MiXCR, with one record for every CDR3 protein. The sample holds fewer than 200,000 distinct CDR3 sequences, 71% seen once. For this clonotype: Its antigen is currently unknown.

Deletions cut 0 bases from V and 3 bases from J, with 10 bases between. CDR1 is SGHTA and CDR2 is FQGNSA in the germline V gene. The CDR3 is 15 amino acids. The sample consisted of sorted CD4+, CD8+, or CD8+CD57+ T cells (not recorded which) from PBMCs. The TCR originated in a human donor with aplastic anemia. V gene TRBV7-2 combines with J gene TRBJ2-3; D ambiguous. The CDR3 region has the DNA TGTGCCAGCAGCTTAGCGGTTGGCTCTACAGATACGCAGTATTTT. The encoded protein is CASSLAVGSTDTQYF.